The 25 T cell receptor beta chains given below trace back to one sample, sequenced in a study of T cell repertoires in cytomegalovirus infection. TCRdb processed the reads anew with MiXCR; each CDR3 protein has one entry. The table records some 500,000 distinct CDR3 sequences, roughly 43% of them present only once. For these TCRs, the target antigens are not known. The material sequenced was cultured PBMCs, taken from culture after CMV antigen stimulation. These receptors all come from a human donor in good health (CMV status not recorded). Some clones in this sample may be carry-over from other donors' samples.

The chain employs TRBV12-3 or TRBV12-4 and TRBJ1-3; TRBD1 is a possible D gene (6 bases). This CDR3 has 13 amino acids. Trimming took off 6 bases at V and 7 bases at J, with 13 bases between the two ends. This chain's CDR3 is CASSGTPYNTIYF. CDR3 sequence (DNA): TGTGCCAGCAGCGGGACACCTTATAACACCATATATTTT.

The V gene is TRBV5-6, the J gene TRBJ2-7; D is perhaps TRBD1 (5 bases). V lost 2 bases and J lost 5, with 14 bases in between. This CDR3 contains 14 residues. Germline values: CDR1 SGHDT, CDR2 YYEEEE. CDR3 region: CASSLKSGSNEQYF. As DNA, the CDR3 is TGTGCCAGCAGCTTAAAATCAGGGTCCAACGAGCAGTACTTC.

The count of this clonotype is one. This chain joins TRBV7-3 and TRBJ1-6, with a weak D call TRBD1 (6 bases). The germline V and J ends were trimmed by 3 bases and 4 bases, with 16 bases remaining between them. The germline CDR1 and CDR2 sequences are SGHTA and FQGTGA. This CDR3 contains 17 residues. CDR3 region: CASSFRTGLGYNSPLHF. In DNA form, the CDR3 reads TGTGCCAGCAGCTTCCGAACAGGGCTCGGATATAATTCACCCCTCCACTTT.

The rearrangement links TRBV7-2 to TRBJ2-7, with D maybe TRBD2 (7 bases). There are 15 residues in the CDR3. V gave up 1 base and J gave up 4 bases, with 14 bases separating them. The germline CDR1 and CDR2 sequences are SGHTA and FQGNSA. The CDR3 region has the DNA TGTGCCAGCAGCTTAGTCCGGGGGGCGAATTACGAGCAGTACTTC. It encodes CASSLVRGANYEQYF.

Written as DNA, the CDR3 is TGTGCCAGCAGCCCAGACAAGCGGAGGGGCGGGGAGCTGTTTTTT. It yields the protein CASSPDKRRGGELFF. This chain links TRBV7-2 with TRBJ2-2; weak D call: TRBD2 (6 bases). The CDR3 is made up of 15 amino acids. Trimming shortened V by 5 bases and J by 7 bases, and 17 bases separated the two germline ends. Germline V CDR1 and CDR2: SGHTA, FQGNSA.

V and J are TRBV6-1 and TRBJ2-6; D is uncertain. V was shortened by 2 bases and J by 1 base, with 21 bases between the two germline ends. The CDR3 spans 20 residues. Germline V gene data show CDR1 as MNHNS and CDR2 as SASEGT. The CDR3 loop is CASSERSATPWFSGANVLTF. DNA of the CDR3: TGTGCCAGCAGTGAAAGGTCGGCAACTCCATGGTTTTCTGGGGCCAACGTCCTGACTTTC.

The rearrangement links TRBV7-9 to TRBJ2-2; D is unresolved. V was clipped by 7 bases and J by 5 bases, with 5 bases between them. This CDR3 has 11 residues. Looked up from germline, CDR1 is SEHNR and CDR2 is FQNEAQ (reference sequence). CDR3 residues: CASTLTGELFF. CDR3 coding DNA: TGTGCCAGCACCTTGACCGGGGAGCTGTTTTTT. Full variable domain (remainder filled in from reference TRBV7-9 and TRBJ2-2): DTGVSQNPRHKITKRGQNVTFRCDPISEHNRLYWYRQTLGQGPEFLTYFQNEAQLEKSRLLSDRFSAERPKGSFSTLEIQRTEQGDSAMYLCASTLTGELFFGEGSRLTVL.

The chain links TRBV9 to TRBJ2-2; 12 positions agree with TRBD2. This CDR3 comprises 16 residues. J lost 8 bases, V lost 4 bases, and 9 bases had no gene match. Germline CDR1 reads SGDLS; CDR2 reads YYNGEE. The CDR3 DNA is TGTGCCAGCAGCCCCCGCCTAGCGGGAGGGCAGGGGGAGCTGTTTTTT. This encodes CASSPRLAGGQGELFF. The full variable domain, its missing parts supplied by reference TRBV9 and TRBJ2-2, is DSGVTQTPKHLITATGQRVTLRCSPRSGDLSVYWYQQSLDQGLQFLIQYYNGEERAKGNILERFSAQQFPDLHSELNLSSLELGDSALYFCASSPRLAGGQGELFFGEGSRLTVL.

This clonotype was detected ten times or more. The chain joins TRBV7-2 to TRBJ2-2; 11 nucleotides line up with TRBD2. V shed 5 bases, J shed 6 bases, and the junction held 5 bases outside the gene matches. Germline-derived CDR1 and CDR2 are SGHTA and FQGNSA. This CDR3 is 15 amino acids long. The CDR3 loop reads CASSRTSGGPGELFF. In nucleotides, the CDR3 is TGTGCCAGCAGCCGCACTAGCGGGGGACCCGGGGAGCTGTTTTTT.

This clonotype occurred a few times. The chain employs TRBV11-2 and TRBJ2-1; no clear D gene. The germline V gene encodes CDR1 SGHAT and CDR2 FQNNGV. With 5 bases removed from V and 4 bases from J, the gap between germline ends came to 9 bases. The CDR3 has 13 residues. CDR3 amino acids: CASSRRQYNEQFF. CDR3 bases: TGTGCCAGCAGCCGGCGGCAGTACAATGAGCAGTTCTTC.

The gene calls are TRBV5-1 and TRBJ2-7; TRBD1 matches at 10 bases. The CDR3 consists of 16 residues. The germline gives CDR1 SGHRS, CDR2 YFSETQ. J was trimmed by 5 bases and V by 0 bases; bases with no gene match: 8. The CDR3 reads CASSLVLGTGVHEQYF. The CDR3 DNA sequence: TGCGCCAGCAGCTTGGTACTGGGGACAGGGGTCCACGAGCAGTACTTC.

This clonotype has a handful of counts. The V and J genes are TRBV4-1 and TRBJ2-4; D not resolved. Germline assignment: CDR1 MGHRA and CDR2 YSYEKL. The CDR3 contains 16 residues. The ends were cut back, 4 bases at V and 0 bases at J, with 13 bases in the middle. CDR3 in amino acids: CASSLLSSLAKNIQYF. The CDR3 bases are TGCGCCAGCAGCCTCCTGTCGTCCCTAGCCAAAAACATTCAGTACTTC.

As concerns this clonotype: A much larger clone lies a single base off, so this may be a read error. The J gene is TRBJ1-1, the V gene TRBV5-4; D ambiguous. V lost 2 bases, J lost 1 base, and 9 bases lay in between. The CDR3 has 14 residues. CDR1 and CDR2 (germline): SGHNT, YYREEE (reference sequence). The CDR3 is CASSFYSSNTEAFF. DNA for the CDR3: TGTGCCAGCAGCTTTTACAGCTCGAACACTGAAGCTTTCTTT.

The J gene is TRBJ1-2, the V gene TRBV19; the D is unclear. Trimming left V 5 bases short and J 8 bases short, with 0 bases between. The CDR3 covers 8 residues. The germline V gene encodes CDR1 LNHDA and CDR2 SQIVND (reference sequence). The chain's CDR3 is CASSGYTF. Here the CDR3 DNA reads TGTGCCAGTAGTGGCTACACCTTC.

The gene calls are TRBV7-6 and TRBJ2-5; 8 positions match TRBD2. V lost 3 bases to trimming and J lost 1 base; unmatched junction nucleotides: 4. The CDR3 covers 15 residues. Germline CDR1 is SGHVS and CDR2 is FNYEAQ. The DNA for the CDR3 is TGTGCCAGCAGCTTGCCAGCGGGGGTCCAAGAGACCCAGTACTTC. It translates to CASSLPAGVQETQYF.

This clonotype was seen more than once but under ten times. The chain recombines TRBV12-3 or TRBV12-4 with TRBJ2-7; 7 bases fit TRBD2. Unmatched junction bases numbered 7, after V lost 3 bases and J lost 5 bases. The CDR3 extends over 14 amino acids. Here the CDR3 DNA reads TGTGCCAGCAGTTTGAGGGAGGGTATCCACGAGCAGTACTTC. Translating gives CASSLREGIHEQYF.

This clonotype was detected only a few times. The chain is built from TRBV7-6 and TRBJ1-2; TRBD1 is a possible D gene (5 bases). This CDR3 spans 13 amino acids. The germline gives CDR1 SGHVS, CDR2 FNYEAQ. V gave up 5 bases and J gave up 4 bases, with 11 bases separating them. This chain's CDR3 is CASSPDNGYGYTF. As DNA, the CDR3 is TGTGCCAGCAGCCCGGACAATGGCTATGGCTACACCTTC.

This rearrangement joins TRBV10-3 to TRBJ1-5, with 7 bases lining up with TRBD1. V lost 9 bases, J lost 6 bases, and 8 bases stayed unmatched. Germline V gene sequence: CDR1 ENHRY, CDR2 SYGVKD. The CDR3 length is 13 residues. CDR3 sequence: CAITRGYGQPQHF. CDR3 sequence (DNA): TGTGCCATTACCAGGGGGTACGGTCAGCCCCAGCATTTT.

This clonotype has just a few counts. The CDR3 loop is CASSAPGAPRRGNEQFF. CDR3 bases: TGTGCCAGCAGTGCCCCGGGGGCCCCTCGCCGGGGCAATGAGCAGTTCTTC. The chain uses TRBV25-1 and TRBJ2-1; TRBD1 or TRBD2 may be the D gene (6 bases each). The CDR3 is made up of 17 amino acids. Deletions cut 4 bases from V and 6 bases from J, with 22 bases between. Germline V CDR1 and CDR2: MGHDK, SYGVNS.

V usage is TRBV10-3 and J usage is TRBJ1-4, with D unresolved. Germline lookup yields CDR1 ENHRY and CDR2 SYGVKD. CDR3 size: 11 residues. V lost 9 bases, J lost 6 bases, and 8 bases lay in between. CDR3 DNA sequence: TGTGCCATTATGAAAGATGAAAAACTGTTTTTT. This gives the protein CAIMKDEKLFF.

This clonotype turned up a few times. V and J are TRBV10-3 and TRBJ2-3, with 12 bases that match TRBD2. This CDR3 has 20 amino acids. Germline loops: CDR1 ENHRY, CDR2 SYGVKD. The junction had 12 bases not matched to a gene; V was cut back by 2 bases and J by 0 bases. The CDR3 nucleotides are TGTGCCATCAGTGAGCCTAAGGGACTAGCGGGCGCCCCTAGCACAGATACGCAGTATTTT. Amino acids: CAISEPKGLAGAPSTDTQYF.

J is TRBJ2-1 and V is TRBV14; D not certain. The germline V and J ends were trimmed by 1 base and 15 bases, with 13 bases remaining between them. The CDR3 sequence is 12 residues long. Germline V gene data show CDR1 as SGHDN and CDR2 as FVKESK. CDR3 DNA: TGTGCCAGCAGCCAAGTTTTAGGCCGGTGGTTCTTC. It specifies CASSQVLGRWFF.

The V call is TRBV6-1, the J call TRBJ2-7; TRBD2 might be the D (6 bases). This CDR3 has 14 residues. Trimming pared 7 bases from V and 3 bases from J, leaving 16 bases between. Germline-derived CDR1 and CDR2 are MNHNS and SASEGT. In DNA, the CDR3 is TGTGCCAGCACACGGAGGCACGGGGGCTACGAGCAGTACTTC. Translation: CASTRRHGGYEQYF.

This clonotype has only a few counts. V usage is TRBV19 and J usage is TRBJ2-3, with D unresolved. Germline-derived CDR1 and CDR2 are LNHDA and SQIVND (reference sequence). The CDR3 has 13 amino acids. Deletions cut 5 bases from V and 4 bases from J, with 10 bases between. CDR3 amino acids: CASSLRHSDTQYF. The CDR3 region has the DNA TGTGCCAGTAGTCTACGGCATTCAGATACGCAGTATTTT.

The J gene is TRBJ2-2, the V gene TRBV5-4, with a possible D match to TRBD2 (6 bases). Germline CDR1 reads SGHNT; CDR2 reads YYREEE (reference sequence). Between the trimmed V and J ends, which lost 4 bases and 7 bases, there was a span of 14 bases. CDR3 length: 14 residues. The CDR3 DNA reads TGTGCCAGCAGCCCGGTGGGGGGTGACGGGGAGCTGTTTTTT. Protein product: CASSPVGGDGELFF.